These T cell receptor beta chains were read from a single sample in a study of blood T cell repertoires in COVID-19. Assay used: immunoSEQ multiplex PCR; TCRdb lists only in-frame clones, some missing. The sample has about 300,000 clones, 87% seen once. The sample taken for sequencing was peripheral blood. These receptors all come from a middle-aged woman who had recovered from COVID-19. Both conserved end residues are part of each CDR3. The order of the fields is clone size, D gene, J gene, V gene, CDR3 DNA, CDR3 protein. A D gene is named only where the DNA matches it firmly. The listing skips clone size in some rows; elsewhere it reads once, few, many or a size class.

>.|.|TRBJ1-3|TRBV18
TGTGCCAGCTCCGACCTCGATCCTCGGGTCTCTGGAAACACCATATATTTT
CASSDLDPRVSGNTIYF
>.|.|TRBJ2-1|TRBV18
TGTGCCAGCTCACCTGCTGGGCGCCTCAACAATGAGCAGTTCTTC
CASSPAGRLNNEQFF
>.|.|TRBJ1-1|TRBV29-1
TGCAGCGTTGAAGGGCTCAGGGGAAACACTGAAGCTTTCTTT
CSVEGLRGNTEAFF
>once|TRBD2|TRBJ2-2|TRBV6-6
TGTGCCGGGACTAGCGGGGGGGCAGGCGGGGAGCTGTTTTTT
CAGTSGGAGGELFF
>.|.|TRBJ2-4|TRBV2
TGTGCCAGCAGTCAGACAGACATAGCCAAAAACATTCAGTACTTC
CASSQTDIAKNIQYF
>.|TRBD2|TRBJ2-1|TRBV4-2
TGTGCCAGCAGCCGCGGCGGGGCTAGCGGGGTATACAATGAGCAGTTCTTC
CASSRGGASGVYNEQFF
>.|.|TRBJ2-7|TRBV19
TGTGCCAGTAGTATCTTAGGTCAGGGGTCCTACGAGCAGTACTTC
CASSILGQGSYEQYF
>once|TRBD1|TRBJ2-3|TRBV19
TGTGCCAGTAGTATAGGAGGGGGCCAAGATACGCAGTATTTT
CASSIGGGQDTQYF
>.|.|TRBJ1-4|TRBV3-1/TRBV3-2
TGTGCCAGCAGCCCCGGGACACTGGCAACTAATGAAAAACTGTTTTTT
CASSPGTLATNEKLFF
>few|TRBD1|TRBJ1-3|TRBV4-3
TGCGCCAGCAGCCCGGACAGGGGAGATGGAAACACCATATATTTT
CASSPDRGDGNTIYF
>.|.|TRBJ2-7|TRBV25-1
TGTGCCAGCAGTGAACGGGGGTTCTACGAGCAGTACTTC
CASSERGFYEQYF
>few|TRBD1|TRBJ1-6|TRBV11-1
TGTGCCAGCAGCCCGCGGACAGGGCAATCACCCCTCCACTTT
CASSPRTGQSPLHF
>.|.|TRBJ1-6|TRBV2
TGTGCCTGCGATTCCGGGACTTGGGATAATTCACCCCTCCACTTT
CACDSGTWDNSPLHF
>.|TRBD1|TRBJ2-2|TRBV2
TGTGCCAGCATAGGGGGCAGGGTGAACACCGGGGAGCTGTTTTTT
CASIGGRVNTGELFF
>.|.|TRBJ1-2|TRBV5-1
TGCGCCAGCAGCCCGGGGGACGACAGTTATGGCTACACCTTC
CASSPGDDSYGYTF
>few|TRBD1|TRBJ2-7|TRBV7-2
TGTGCCAGCAGCTTAATACCTTCAGGGGGCGTGGACGAGCAGTACTTC
CASSLIPSGGVDEQYF
>once|.|TRBJ1-3|TRBV15
TGTGCCACCAGCCCGCGACGGGATACCAACACCATATATTTT
CATSPRRDTNTIYF
>.|.|TRBJ1-3|TRBV4-3
TGCGCCAGCAGCCGCCAGGGAAAGGCGAACGGAAACACCATATATTTT
CASSRQGKANGNTIYF
>.|.|TRBJ1-5|TRBV24-1
TGTGCCACCTCTTTTACAGGAAGCAATCAGCCCCAGCATTTT
CATSFTGSNQPQHF
>few|.|TRBJ2-5|TRBV5-8
TGTGCCACCTCGGGGCGGGGAGAGACCCAGTACTTC
CATSGRGETQYF
>.|.|TRBJ1-1|TRBV27
TGTGCCAGCATCATAGGCTCGGGTGGGAACACTGAAGCTTTCTTT
CASIIGSGGNTEAFF
>.|.|TRBJ1-2|TRBV6-5
TGTGCCAGCAGTCGGGGGGTTAGTGGCTACACCTTC
CASSRGVSGYTF
>.|TRBD1|TRBJ2-3|TRBV5-5
TGTGCCACTACGAAGGGGGCGACCATGGATACGCAGTATTTT
CATTKGATMDTQYF
>.|.|TRBJ1-2|TRBV7-2
TGTGCCAGCAGCTTAGGAGGACAGCCTAATTCTAACTATGGCTACACCTTC
CASSLGGQPNSNYGYTF
>.|TRBD1|TRBJ2-1|TRBV18
TGTGCCAGCTCACCACTAGACAGGGGGAACAATGAGCAGTTCTTC
CASSPLDRGNNEQFF
>.|.|TRBJ1-4|TRBV10-3
TGTGCCATCAGTGAGTCGATGGACAATAATGAAAAACTGTTTTTT
CAISESMDNNEKLFF
>.|TRBD1|TRBJ1-2|TRBV2
TGTGCCAGCAGTCCCCGACAGGGTGCTAACTATGGCTACACCTTC
CASSPRQGANYGYTF
>.|TRBD2|TRBJ2-7|TRBV7-2
TGTGCCAGCAGCTTAGTTGGGTCTAGCGGTGAACCCAGCTACTTC
CASSLVGSSGEPSYF
>.|TRBD1|TRBJ2-1|TRBV5-6
TGTGCCAGCAGCTTGGGTGGGAACAGGGGCAATGAGCAGTTCTTC
CASSLGGNRGNEQFF
>once|TRBD1|TRBJ2-2|TRBV6-6
TGTGCCAGCAGAAGACAGGGGAGCGTCTCCACCGGGGAGCTGTTTTTT
CASRRQGSVSTGELFF
>few|TRBD1|TRBJ2-7|TRBV7-2
TGTGCCAGCAGCTTAGTGACAGGGGCCGGGGAGCAGTACTTC
CASSLVTGAGEQYF
>.|TRBD2|TRBJ2-2|TRBV19
TGTGCCAGTAGCCCCGGACTAGCGGGGGGGCTAGTCGCCGGGGAGCTGTTTTTT
CASSPGLAGGLVAGELFF
>.|TRBD1|TRBJ1-5|TRBV4-3
TGCGCCAGCAAGGGAACCCAGGGGGCTTCTGGTCAGCCCCAGCATTTT
CASKGTQGASGQPQHF
>few|TRBD1|TRBJ1-1|TRBV19
TGTGCCAGTAGTCCCCAGACAGGGGGCTATACTGAAGCTTTCTTT
CASSPQTGGYTEAFF
>once|.|TRBJ1-2|TRBV19
TGTGCCAGTAGTACCCTCGACCAGCGGCTTGGCTATGGCTACACCTTC
CASSTLDQRLGYGYTF